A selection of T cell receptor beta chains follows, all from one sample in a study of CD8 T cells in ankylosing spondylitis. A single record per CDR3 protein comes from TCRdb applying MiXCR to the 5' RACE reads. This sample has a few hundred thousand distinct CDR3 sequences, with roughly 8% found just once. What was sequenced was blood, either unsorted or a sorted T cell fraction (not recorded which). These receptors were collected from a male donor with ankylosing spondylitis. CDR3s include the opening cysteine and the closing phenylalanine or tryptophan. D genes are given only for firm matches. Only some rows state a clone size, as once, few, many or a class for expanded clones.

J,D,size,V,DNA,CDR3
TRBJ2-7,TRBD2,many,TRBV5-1,TGCGCCAGCAGCTTGGAGGGGAGGGTCGCCTACGAGCAGTACTTC,CASSLEGRVAYEQYF
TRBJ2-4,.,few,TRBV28,TGTGCCAGCAGCTGGGGGGGCAGGCTAGGAGCCAAAAACATTCAGTACTTC,CASSWGGRLGAKNIQYF
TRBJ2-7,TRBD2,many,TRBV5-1,TGCGCCAGCAGCCAAAGGACTAGCGGGAGTGGGTCCTACGAGCAGTACTTC,CASSQRTSGSGSYEQYF
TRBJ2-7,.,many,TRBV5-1,TGCGCCAGCAGCAAACGACAGGAGGGCGAGCAGTACTTC,CASSKRQEGEQYF
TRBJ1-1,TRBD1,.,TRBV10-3,TGTGCCACCGATACAGGGGCGGACACTGAAGCTTTCTTT,CATDTGADTEAFF
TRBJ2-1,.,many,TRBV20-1,TGCAGTGCTAGAGTGACGGGAGAAACAACCTACAATGAGCAGTTCTTC,CSARVTGETTYNEQFF
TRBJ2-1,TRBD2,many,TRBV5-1,TGCGCCAGCTCGACTAGCGGGAACAATGAGCAGTTCTTC,CASSTSGNNEQFF
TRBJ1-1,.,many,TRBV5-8,TGTGCCAGAGCAGGACGTGAAGCTTTCTTT,CARAGREAFF
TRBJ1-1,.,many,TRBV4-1,TGTGCCAGCAGCCAAACAGGGTATGCGTTCTTC,CASSQTGYAFF
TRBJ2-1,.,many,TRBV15,TGTGCCACCAGCAGAGGGACAATTTACAATGAGCAGTTCTTC,CATSRGTIYNEQFF
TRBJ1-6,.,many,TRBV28,TGTGCCAGCAGTTTCAGGGGAGAGTCACCCCTCCACTTT,CASSFRGESPLHF
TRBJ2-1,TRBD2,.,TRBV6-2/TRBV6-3,TGTGCCAGCAGAACTACGGGACTAGCGCATAACAATGAGCAGTTCTTC,CASRTTGLAHNNEQFF
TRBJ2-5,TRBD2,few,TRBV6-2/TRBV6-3,TGTGCCAGCAGTTACTCCCGGACTAGCGAGAAAGAGACCCAGTACTTC,CASSYSRTSEKETQYF
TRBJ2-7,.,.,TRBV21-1,TGTGCCAGCAGCGTCATCCCATCCCTGGGCTTTGTTGTCTACGAGCAGTACTTC,CASSVIPSLGFVVYEQYF
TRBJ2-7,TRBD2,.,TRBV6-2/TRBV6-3,TGTGCCAGCAGTTACCCGTTCGGCTCTACGAAAGGAGCGGGATCCTACGAGCAGTACTTC,CASSYPFGSTKGAGSYEQYF
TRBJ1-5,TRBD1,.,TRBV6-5,TGTGCCAGCAGTTCCTCGGGGACAGCCAATCAGCCCCAGCATTTT,CASSSSGTANQPQHF
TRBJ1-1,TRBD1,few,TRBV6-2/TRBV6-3,TGTGCCACCTCCCAGGGGGGTGAAGCTTTCTTT,CATSQGGEAFF
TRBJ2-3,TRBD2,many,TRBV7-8,TGTGCCAGCAGCTTAATAAGAATTGGACTAGTTGGCTCCACAGATACGCAGTATTTT,CASSLIRIGLVGSTDTQYF
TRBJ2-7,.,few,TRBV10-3,TGTGCCATCAGTGGCCCGAGGGGACGAGACCCCGGAGGCTACGAGCAGTACTTC,CAISGPRGRDPGGYEQYF
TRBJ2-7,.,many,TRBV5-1,TGCGCCAGCAGCACCGGAAGGCTTCAGCAGTACTTC,CASSTGRLQQYF